Listed below are T cell receptor beta chains from one sample, sequenced in a study of CD4+ T cells in melanoma. Produced via immunoSEQ multiplex PCR; TCRdb's table is partial and in-frame only. The sample yields some 6,800 clones, roughly 50% seen once. The sequenced sample consisted of cells from a culture (not recorded whether cultured in vitro). The receptors stem from a human donor with melanoma. Both conserved end residues are part of each CDR3. D genes are given only for firm matches. Size is stated for part of the rows, as once, few or many counts, or as a class when the clone is expanded.

V gene,clone size,D gene,J gene,CDR3 protein,CDR3 DNA
TRBV19,.,TRBD1,TRBJ1-1,CASSKPGTGSAAFF,TGTGCCAGTAGTAAGCCCGGGACAGGATCAGCTGCTTTCTTT
TRBV5-1,few,.,TRBJ2-7,CASRDEGGNYEQYF,TGCGCCAGCAGGGACGAGGGGGGGAACTACGAGCAGTACTTC
TRBV2,.,.,TRBJ2-3,CATRDGAATDTQYF,TGTGCCACCAGGGACGGGGCTGCCACAGATACGCAGTATTTT
TRBV6-5,.,.,TRBJ2-7,CASSFRRRAYEQYF,TGTGCCAGCAGTTTCAGGCGGAGGGCCTACGAGCAGTACTTC
TRBV6-1,.,.,TRBJ2-7,CASAEGRSSYEQYF,TGTGCCAGCGCTGAAGGAAGGAGCTCCTACGAGCAGTACTTC
TRBV7-9,few,.,TRBJ1-2,CASRDLGGSGYTF,TGTGCCAGCAGGGACCTCGGGGGTAGTGGCTACACCTTC
TRBV11-3,few,TRBD1,TRBJ1-2,CASSQAGQFHYGYTF,TGTGCCAGCAGCCAAGCGGGACAGTTTCACTATGGCTACACCTTC
TRBV5-1,.,.,TRBJ1-1,CASSSGLTGTNTEAFF,TGCGCCAGCAGCTCGGGGCTTACCGGGACCAACACTGAAGCTTTCTTT
TRBV4-1,.,.,TRBJ1-4,CASSPGKGGLGEKLFF,TGCGCCAGCAGCCCAGGAAAAGGGGGTTTGGGTGAAAAACTGTTTTTT
TRBV5-1,.,.,TRBJ2-7,CASSAGPLYEQYF,TGCGCCAGCAGCGCGGGACCACTATACGAGCAGTACTTC
TRBV5-1,.,TRBD1,TRBJ2-7,CASSSSGTGPYEQYF,TGCGCCAGCAGCTCGTCCGGGACAGGGCCCTACGAGCAGTACTTC
TRBV7-6,.,TRBD1,TRBJ1-5,CASSLGGTGNQPQHF,TGTGCCAGCAGCTTAGGGGGGACAGGGAATCAGCCCCAGCATTTT
TRBV6-1,few,TRBD1,TRBJ1-2,CASDGTAPTNYGYTF,TGTGCCAGCGACGGGACAGCGCCCACTAACTATGGCTACACCTTC
TRBV29-1,.,.,TRBJ1-4,CSVKEGTFTEKLFF,TGCAGCGTTAAGGAGGGGACTTTTACTGAAAAACTGTTTTTT
TRBV5-1,.,.,TRBJ2-5,CASSLEGASQGTQYF,TGCGCCAGCAGCTTGGAAGGGGCGAGTCAAGGGACCCAGTACTTC
TRBV6-6,.,TRBD1,TRBJ2-7,CASTPRQGVSEQYF,TGTGCCAGCACCCCTCGACAGGGGGTAAGCGAGCAGTACTTC
TRBV5-1,few,.,TRBJ2-5,CASRMEPQETQYF,TGCGCCAGCAGGATGGAGCCCCAAGAGACCCAGTACTTC
TRBV5-4,few,.,TRBJ1-4,CATGTANEKLFF,TGTGCTACCGGGACTGCTAATGAAAAACTGTTTTTT
TRBV7-2,.,.,TRBJ2-7,CASSSSGTLTYEQYF,TGTGCCAGCAGCTCCTCCGGGACTCTTACCTACGAGCAGTACTTC
TRBV10-2,.,TRBD2,TRBJ2-5,CASRGTSGGRETQYF,TGCGCCAGCAGAGGGACTAGCGGGGGCCGGGAGACCCAGTACTTC